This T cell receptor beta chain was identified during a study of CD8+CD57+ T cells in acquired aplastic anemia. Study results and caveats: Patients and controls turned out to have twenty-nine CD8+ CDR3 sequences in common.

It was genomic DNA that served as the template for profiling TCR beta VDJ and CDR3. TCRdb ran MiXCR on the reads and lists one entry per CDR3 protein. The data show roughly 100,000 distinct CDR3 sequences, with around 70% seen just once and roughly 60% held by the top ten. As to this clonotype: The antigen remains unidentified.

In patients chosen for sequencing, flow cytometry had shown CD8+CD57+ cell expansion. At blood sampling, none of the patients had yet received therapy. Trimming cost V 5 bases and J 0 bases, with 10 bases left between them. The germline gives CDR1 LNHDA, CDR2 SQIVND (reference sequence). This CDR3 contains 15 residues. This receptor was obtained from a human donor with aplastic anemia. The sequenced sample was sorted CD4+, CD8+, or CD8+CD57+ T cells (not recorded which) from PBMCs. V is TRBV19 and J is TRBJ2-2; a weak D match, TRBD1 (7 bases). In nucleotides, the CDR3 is TGTGCCAGTAGTGGCGGGACAGCGAACACCGGGGAGCTGTTTTTT. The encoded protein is CASSGGTANTGELFF.